This T cell receptor beta chain was documented in a study of Ad26.COV2.S vaccination and SARS-CoV-2 variants. The CDR3 runs to 17 residues. Looked up from germline, CDR1 is KGHSH and CDR2 is LQKENI. With 4 bases removed from V and 0 bases from J, the gap between germline ends came to 16 bases. Method: immunoSEQ multiplex PCR; TCRdb's copy keeps in-frame clones and lacks some. The table includes more than 300,000 clones, roughly 80% detected once. Treatment specified: roughly 19 received Ad26.COV2.S at low or high dose, single or two shots; roughly 5 received placebo; per-sample allocation not given. Specimens were obtained on day 63 following the first vaccine or placebo injection.

The V gene is TRBV18, the J gene TRBJ1-5, with D uncertain. The clonotype was recovered from a person aged 18-65 years who received the Ad26.COV2.S COVID-19 vaccine or a placebo. The specimen was peripheral blood, collected in a trial of Ad26.COV2.S vaccine versus placebo. CDR3 in DNA: TGTGCCAGCTCACTCGACACGTTGGCCGGTAGCAATCAGCCCCAGCATTTT. Its protein product is CASSLDTLAGSNQPQHF.